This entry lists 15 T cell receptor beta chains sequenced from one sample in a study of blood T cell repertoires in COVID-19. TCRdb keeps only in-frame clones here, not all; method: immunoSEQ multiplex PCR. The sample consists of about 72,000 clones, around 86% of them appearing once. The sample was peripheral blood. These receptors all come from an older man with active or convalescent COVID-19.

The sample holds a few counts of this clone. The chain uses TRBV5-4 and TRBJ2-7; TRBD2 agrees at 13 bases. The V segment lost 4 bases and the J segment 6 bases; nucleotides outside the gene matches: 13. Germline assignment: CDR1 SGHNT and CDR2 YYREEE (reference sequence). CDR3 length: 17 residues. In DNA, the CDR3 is TGTGCCAGCAGCGGGGGAGGACTAGCGGGAGCTCTGGGCGAGCAGTACTTC. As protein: CASSGGGLAGALGEQYF.

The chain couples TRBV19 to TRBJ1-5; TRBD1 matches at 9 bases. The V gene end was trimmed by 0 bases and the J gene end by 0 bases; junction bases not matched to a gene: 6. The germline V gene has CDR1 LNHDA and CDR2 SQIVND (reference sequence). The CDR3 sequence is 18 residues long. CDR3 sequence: CASSIDGTGIDSNQPQHF. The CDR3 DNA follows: TGTGCCAGTAGTATAGACGGGACAGGGATCGATAGCAATCAGCCCCAGCATTTT.

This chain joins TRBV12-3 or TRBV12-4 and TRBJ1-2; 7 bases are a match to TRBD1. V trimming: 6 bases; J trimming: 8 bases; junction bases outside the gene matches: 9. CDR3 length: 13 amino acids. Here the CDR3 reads CASSLTGRGGYTF. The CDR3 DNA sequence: TGTGCCAGCAGCTTGACAGGGAGAGGGGGCTACACCTTC.

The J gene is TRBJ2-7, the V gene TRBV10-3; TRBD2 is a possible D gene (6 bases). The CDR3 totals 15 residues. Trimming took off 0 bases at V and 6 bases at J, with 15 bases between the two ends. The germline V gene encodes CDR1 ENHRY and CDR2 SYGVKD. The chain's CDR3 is CAISESYREKTEQYF. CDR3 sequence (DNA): TGTGCCATCAGTGAGTCCTATCGGGAGAAGACCGAGCAGTACTTC.

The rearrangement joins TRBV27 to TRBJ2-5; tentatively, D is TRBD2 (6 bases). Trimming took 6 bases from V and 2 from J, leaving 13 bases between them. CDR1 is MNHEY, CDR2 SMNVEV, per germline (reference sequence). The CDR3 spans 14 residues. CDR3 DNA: TGTGCCAGCAGCCGACTAGTCGGGCAAGAGACCCAGTACTTC. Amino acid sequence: CASSRLVGQETQYF.

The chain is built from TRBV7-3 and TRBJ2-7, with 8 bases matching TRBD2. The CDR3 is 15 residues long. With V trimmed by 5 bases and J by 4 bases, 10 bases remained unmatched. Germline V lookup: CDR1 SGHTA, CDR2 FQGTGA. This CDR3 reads CASSLDGAGEYEQYF. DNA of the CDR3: TGTGCCAGCAGCCTAGACGGAGCGGGAGAATACGAGCAGTACTTC.

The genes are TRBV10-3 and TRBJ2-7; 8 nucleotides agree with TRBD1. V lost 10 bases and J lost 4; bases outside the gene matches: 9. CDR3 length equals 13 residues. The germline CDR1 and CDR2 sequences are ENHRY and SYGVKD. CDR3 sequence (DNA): TGTGCCACCAGCGTCCAGGGGGCTTACGAGCAGTACTTC. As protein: CATSVQGAYEQYF.

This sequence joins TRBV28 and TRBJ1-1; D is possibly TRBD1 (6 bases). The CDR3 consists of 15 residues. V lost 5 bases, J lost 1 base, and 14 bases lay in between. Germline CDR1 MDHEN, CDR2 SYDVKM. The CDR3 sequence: CASSPPGVGNTEAFF. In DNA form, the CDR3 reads TGTGCCAGCAGTCCTCCAGGGGTGGGGAACACTGAAGCTTTCTTT. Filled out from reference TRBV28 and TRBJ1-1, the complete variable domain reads DVKVTQSSRYLVKRTGEKVFLECVQDMDHENMFWYRQDPGLGLRLIYFSYDVKMKEKGDIPEGYSVSREKKERFSLILESASTNQTSMYLCASSPPGVGNTEAFFGQGTRLTVV.

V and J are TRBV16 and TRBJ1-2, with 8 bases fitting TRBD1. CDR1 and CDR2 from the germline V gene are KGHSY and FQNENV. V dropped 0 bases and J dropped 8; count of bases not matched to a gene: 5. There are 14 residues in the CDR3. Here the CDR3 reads CASSQSGQGRGYTF. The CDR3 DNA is TGTGCCAGCAGCCAATCTGGACAGGGAAGGGGCTACACCTTC.

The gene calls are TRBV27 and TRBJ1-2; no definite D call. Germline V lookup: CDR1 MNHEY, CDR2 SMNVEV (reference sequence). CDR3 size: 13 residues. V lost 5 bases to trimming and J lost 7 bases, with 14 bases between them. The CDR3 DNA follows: TGTGCCAGCAGTCTGGAATATGGCGGTGGCTACACCTTC. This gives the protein CASSLEYGGGYTF.

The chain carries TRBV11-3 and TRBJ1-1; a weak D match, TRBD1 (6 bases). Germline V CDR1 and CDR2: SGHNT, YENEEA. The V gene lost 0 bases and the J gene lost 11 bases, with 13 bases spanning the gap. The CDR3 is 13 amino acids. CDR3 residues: CASSLDYKGEAFF. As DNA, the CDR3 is TGTGCCAGCAGCTTAGATTATAAGGGGGAGGCTTTCTTT.

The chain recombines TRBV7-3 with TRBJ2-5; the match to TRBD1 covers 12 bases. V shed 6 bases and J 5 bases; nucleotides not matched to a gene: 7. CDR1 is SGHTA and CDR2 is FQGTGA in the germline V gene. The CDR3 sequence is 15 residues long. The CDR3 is CASSPGTGGGETQYF. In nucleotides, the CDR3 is TGTGCCAGCAGTCCAGGGACAGGGGGCGGTGAGACCCAGTACTTC.

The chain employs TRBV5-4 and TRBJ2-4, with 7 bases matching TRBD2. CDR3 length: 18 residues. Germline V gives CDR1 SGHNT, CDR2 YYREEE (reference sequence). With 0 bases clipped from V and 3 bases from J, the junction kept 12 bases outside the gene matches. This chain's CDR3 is CASSLATTSEWGKNIQYF. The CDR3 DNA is TGTGCCAGCAGCTTGGCCACTACTAGCGAGTGGGGCAAAAACATTCAGTACTTC.

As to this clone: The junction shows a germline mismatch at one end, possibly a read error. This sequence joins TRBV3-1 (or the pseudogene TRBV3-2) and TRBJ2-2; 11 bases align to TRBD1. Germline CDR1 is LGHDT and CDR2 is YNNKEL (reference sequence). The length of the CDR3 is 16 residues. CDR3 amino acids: CANSSQDRGHTGELFF. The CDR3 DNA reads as TGTGCCAACAGCTCGCAGGACAGGGGGCACACCGGGGAGCTGTTTTTT.

The CDR3 reads CASSARTSASYEQYF. Written as DNA, the CDR3 is TGTGCCAGCAGCGCCCGGACTAGCGCATCCTACGAGCAGTACTTC. The chain links TRBV11-1 to TRBJ2-7; 9 positions match TRBD2. J gave up 1 base and V 5 bases, and 6 bases lay outside the gene matches. The V gene's germline CDR1 is SGHAT and CDR2 FQDESV (reference sequence). The CDR3 has 15 residues.